The clone carrying this TCR beta chain was seen a single time. PCR primers comprised 60 Vbeta and 13 Jbeta primers. Profiling relied on immunoSEQ multiplex PCR, and the TCRdb table lists in-frame clones only, not all of them. Altogether 150,000 or so clones are present, around 80% being singletons, with the ten largest covering under 5%. The record originates from a study of cytomegalovirus exposure and HLA in healthy donors. V lost 0 bases to trimming and J lost 11 bases; unmatched junction nucleotides: 6. Per the germline V gene, CDR1 is SGHVS and CDR2 is FQNEAQ. CDR3 length: 15 amino acids. Material for sequencing was PBMCs. This sequence originates from a woman aged 45-59 years in good health and CMV-seropositive. V and J are TRBV7-8 and TRBJ1-4; the match to TRBD1 covers 10 bases. This CDR3 is CASSLAGTGVGKLFF. Here the CDR3 DNA reads TGTGCCAGCAGCTTAGCGGGGACAGGGGTAGGGAAACTGTTTTTT.